This TCR beta chain appears in the sequencing data of a study of neurological immune-mediated disorders. This clonotype was counted ten times or more. The antigen remains unidentified. CD4+ or CD8+ T cells at a count of about 1 million served as input for the sorted libraries. It was by 5'RACE with 10-nucleotide random UMIs that the cDNA was made. A single record per CDR3 protein comes from TCRdb applying MiXCR to the 5' RACE reads. This sample has 52,000 or so distinct CDR3 sequences; over 3.5% occur once, and the top ten carry roughly 2%. The CDR3 totals 13 residues. Trimming stripped 6 bases from V and 1 base from J, with 9 bases between. Study-wide results and caveats: The greatest degree of TCR clonal expansion was observed in HTLV-1-associated myelopathy, with the lowest in multiple sclerosis, below that of healthy controls.

This TCR came from a middle-aged woman with multiple sclerosis. V is TRBV12-3 or TRBV12-4 and J is TRBJ1-1; possible D gene TRBD1, 5 bases. Specimen: CD4+ T cells from blood. CDR3 nucleotide sequence: TGTGCCAGCAGAAGACAGCCGAACACTGAAGCTTTCTTT. This translates into CASRRQPNTEAFF.